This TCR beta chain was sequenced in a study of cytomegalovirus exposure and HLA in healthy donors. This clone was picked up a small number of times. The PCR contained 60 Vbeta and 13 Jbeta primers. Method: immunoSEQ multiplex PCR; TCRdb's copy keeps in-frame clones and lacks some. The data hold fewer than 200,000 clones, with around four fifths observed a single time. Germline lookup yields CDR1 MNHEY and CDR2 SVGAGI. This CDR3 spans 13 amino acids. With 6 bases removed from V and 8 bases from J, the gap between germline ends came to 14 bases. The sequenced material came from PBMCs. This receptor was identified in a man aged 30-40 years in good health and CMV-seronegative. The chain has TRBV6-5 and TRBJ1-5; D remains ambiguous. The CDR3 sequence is CASSLGQREPQHF. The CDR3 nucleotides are TGTGCCAGCAGCCTGGGCCAACGTGAGCCCCAGCATTTT.